A single sample gave rise to the 12 T cell receptor beta chains below, sequenced in a study of OX40 agonist ivuxolimab in advanced cancers. The table came from immunoSEQ multiplex PCR; TCRdb's copy has only in-frame clones and leaves some out. Found here are 68,000 or so clones, around nine tenths of them singletons; the top ten hold 2% to 2.5%. The sequencing used CD4+ or CD8+ T cells sorted from blood, collected in a trial of the OX40 agonist ivuxolimab. These receptors came from an adult with an advanced solid tumor such as melanoma, head and neck, liver or kidney cancer.

The gene calls are TRBV25-1 and TRBJ2-5, with D maybe TRBD1 (6 bases). V dropped 4 bases and J dropped 4 bases, with 13 bases sitting between them. The CDR3 has 14 amino acids. Germline V gives CDR1 MGHDK, CDR2 SYGVNS. The CDR3 DNA sequence: TGTGCCAGCAGTGCCCGACAGGTTCTAGAGACCCAGTACTTC. Protein product: CASSARQVLETQYF.

CDR3 residues: CASSPSGGVYEQYF. CDR3 nucleotides: TGTGCCAGCAGCCCGAGCGGGGGAGTCTACGAGCAGTACTTC. The chain is built from TRBV5-4 and TRBJ2-7; 8 bases are a match to TRBD2. V lost 4 bases to trimming and J lost 3 bases; unmatched junction nucleotides: 6. The CDR3 has 14 amino acids. Germline loops: CDR1 SGHNT, CDR2 YYREEE (reference sequence).

This clone is labeled as medium-sized. This sequence joins TRBV27 and TRBJ2-5; the match to TRBD2 covers 7 bases. This CDR3 has 15 amino acids. Germline loops: CDR1 MNHEY, CDR2 SMNVEV (reference sequence). V shed 6 bases and J 0 bases; nucleotides not matched to a gene: 7. The CDR3, as DNA: TGTGCCAGCAGAACAGCGGGATTGTACCAAGAGACCCAGTACTTC. Amino acids: CASRTAGLYQETQYF.

Note on this clone: The junction departs from the called germline gene at one end, perhaps through a read error. The V call is TRBV7-2, the J call TRBJ2-2; the match to TRBD2 covers 11 bases. CDR1 and CDR2 from the germline V gene are SGHTA and FQGNSA. This CDR3 region has 16 residues. The CDR3 sequence is CASSLALAGEAGELFF. In DNA form, the CDR3 reads TGTGCCAGCAGCCTAGCACTAGCGGGAGAGGCCGGGGAGCTGTTTTTT.

V gene TRBV6-5 combines with J gene TRBJ2-5; a possible D gene is TRBD1 (5 bases). From germline, CDR1 is MNHEY and CDR2 SVGAGI. V lost 6 bases, J lost 5 bases, and 13 bases lay in between. This CDR3 has 13 amino acids. DNA for the CDR3: TGTGCCAGCAGGAGCCACGCAGGGGAGACCCAGTACTTC. It codes for CASRSHAGETQYF.

The rearrangement links TRBV6-1 to TRBJ1-5; no firm D call. V was pared by 4 bases and J by 0 bases, with 16 bases between. The CDR3 length is 17 residues. The germline V gene has CDR1 MNHNS and CDR2 SASEGT. The CDR3 DNA follows: TGTGCCAGCAGTGGAATCTCCACACCTTATAGCAATCAGCCCCAGCATTTT. As protein: CASSGISTPYSNQPQHF.

The chain employs TRBV5-8 and TRBJ1-5; TRBD1 matches 8 bases. V dropped 5 bases and J dropped 2; count of bases not matched to a gene: 6. The CDR3 is 15 residues long. Per the germline V gene, CDR1 is SGHTS and CDR2 is YDEGEE. In nucleotides, the CDR3 is TGTGCCAGCAGACGGACAGGGTTCGGCAATCAGCCCCAGCATTTT. Translated, it gives CASRRTGFGNQPQHF.

This clone was seen just once. The V and J genes are TRBV27 and TRBJ1-1; D may be TRBD1 (6 bases). Germline CDR1 and CDR2: MNHEY and SMNVEV (reference sequence). The length of the CDR3 is 14 residues. The V end was cut by 3 bases, the J end by 5 bases, with 13 bases between. CDR3 coding DNA: TGTGCCAGCAGTTTTATGGACAGAGGAACTGAAGCTTTCTTT. Its protein is CASSFMDRGTEAFF.

The rearrangement uses TRBV5-6 and TRBJ1-2; no reliable D call. This CDR3 contains 13 residues. V lost 4 bases and J lost 8, with 15 bases in between. Germline lookup yields CDR1 SGHDT and CDR2 YYEEEE. The CDR3 sequence: CASSPRRGRGYTF. In nucleotides, the CDR3 is TGTGCCAGCAGCCCACGCAGAGGACGGGGCTACACCTTC.

The rearrangement uses TRBV27 and TRBJ2-7; D is possibly TRBD2 (5 bases). The CDR3 length is 12 residues. Trimming stripped 5 bases from V and 5 bases from J, with 10 bases between. The germline gives CDR1 MNHEY, CDR2 SMNVEV (reference sequence). CDR3 DNA: TGTGCCAGCAGTCGAATCGGGGACGAGCAGTACTTC. Its translation is CASSRIGDEQYF.

The chain has TRBV7-2 and TRBJ1-2; D is possibly TRBD1 (6 bases). The CDR3 consists of 13 residues. Trimming took 6 bases from V and 8 from J, leaving 16 bases between them. In germline, CDR1 is SGHTA, CDR2 FQGNSA. CDR3 in DNA: TGTGCCAGCAGACACCCATGGACAGACGGCTACACCTTC. This encodes CASRHPWTDGYTF.

A few counts support this clone. V is TRBV28 and J is TRBJ1-1; TRBD1 matches 10 bases. Per the germline V gene, CDR1 is MDHEN and CDR2 is SYDVKM. The CDR3 is made up of 14 amino acids. With 7 bases clipped from V and 4 bases from J, the junction kept 6 bases outside the gene matches. CDR3: CASTKTGGFTEAFF. The DNA of the CDR3 is TGTGCCAGCACCAAGACAGGGGGCTTCACTGAAGCTTTCTTT. The variable domain in full, with the rest retrieved from reference TRBV28 and TRBJ1-1, is DVKVTQSSRYLVKRTGEKVFLECVQDMDHENMFWYRQDPGLGLRLIYFSYDVKMKEKGDIPEGYSVSREKKERFSLILESASTNQTSMYLCASTKTGGFTEAFFGQGTRLTVV.